The present T cell receptor beta chain was sequenced within a study of Ad26.COV2.S vaccination and SARS-CoV-2 variants (dated by TCRdb to the early 2020s). For context, the study as a whole: Donors in the vaccine arm were drawn from COV1001, a multicentre, randomized, double-blind, placebo-controlled phase I-IIa trial testing Ad26.COV2.S in healthy adults. Investigators remained blinded to trial group allocation during experiments and outcome assessment. TCRbeta repertoire sequencing was used to assess the specificity and breadth of SARS-CoV-2-reactive T cell receptors after Ad26.COV2.S vaccination. Trial participants were randomized into five groups of five, in which low-dose or high-dose Ad26.COV2.S was given once or twice, or placebo was given on both occasions. Ad26.COV2.S was given intramuscularly at 5x10^10 or 1x10^11 viral particles, as a single shot or as two shots 56 days apart. A total of around 32 samples were included in the TCR-sequenced set, comprising around 20 Ad26.COV2.S vaccine recipients, 5 placebo recipients and 8 SARS-CoV-2 convalescent individuals.

The immunoSEQ Assay was used to sequence TCRbeta CDR3 regions. After extraction, genomic DNA underwent amplification by bias-controlled multiplex PCR, followed by high-throughput sequencing. Concerning the study's data processing: To quantify the absolute abundance of every unique TCRbeta CDR3 region, sequences were collapsed and filtered. T cell fraction was estimated by normalizing TCRbeta template counts to usable DNA, which was measured by amplifying reference genes present in all nucleated cells. Repertoire TCRs were annotated as SARS-CoV-2-specific by exact matching of V gene, CDR3 amino acid sequence and J gene to a known reactive TCR set. The reference SARS-CoV-2 TCR set was obtained from MIRA and was filtered for enrichment in COVID-19-positive ImmuneCODE repertoires, whereby public or cross-reactive TCRs were removed. Using the MIRA antigens, annotated TCRs were further analysed by specific ORF or by position within an ORF. Depth was the summed frequency of annotated unique rearrangements, while breadth was defined as annotated unique rearrangements over total unique productive rearrangements. Group comparisons of TCR breadth used two-sided Wilcoxon rank-sum tests. TCRdb provides this immuneACCESS table in a form limited to in-frame rearrangements. Some clones are lacking; in checked studies, under half of them reflect an unresolved V gene, and why the rest are absent is not known. D and trimming come from the DNA, and the V and J calls and clone size come from that table. Counted in this sample were about 390,000 clones; about 90% of them appeared once. The ten largest clonotypes hold approximately 1.7% of the sample.

The sample's treatment or condition, from its label and the paper: some 20 received Ad26.COV2.S at low or high dose, single or two shots; roughly five received placebo; per-sample allocation not given. For vaccine and placebo recipients, repertoires were sequenced using samples collected on day 63 after the first injection. Between 29 July and 7 August 2020, Cohort 1b enrolled about 27 adults aged 18-55 years at one site in Boston, USA. Ad26.COV2.S consisted of a replication-incompetent adenovirus type 26 vector by which a prefusion-stabilized SARS-CoV-2 spike protein from the original Wuhan strain was expressed. Summary of the overall study and its limitations: After vaccination, spike-specific CD8+ and CD4+ T cell responses were reported to show substantial breadth. Vaccine and placebo recipients had similar non-spike TCR breadth, a finding consistent with the vaccine containing only spike. The study was not powered for comparison of responses between vaccine doses or regimens. It was noted by the authors that total T cell responses may have been underestimated by the TCR breadth and depth analyses. Higher spike-specific TCR breadth was observed in Ad26.COV2.S recipients than in placebo recipients (P = 0.0014).

As for this clone: What this receptor recognizes is not known. Per-nucleotide qualities are absent, and no much larger clonotype sits a single base away.

Counted from cysteine to phenylalanine, this CDR3 has 18 amino acids. CDR3 DNA only is kept here, 54 bases in frame from base 1. The germline V gene gives CDR1 as SGDLS and CDR2 as YYNGEE. The junction carries 21 bases between V and J, which are trimmed by 0 bases and 5 bases respectively. The sample in question was peripheral blood, obtained in a trial of Ad26.COV2.S vaccine versus placebo. The sequence joins TRBV9 to TRBJ1-5; a weak D assignment points to TRBD1 (5 bases agree). This receptor was identified in a person aged 18-60 years who received the Ad26.COV2.S COVID-19 vaccine or a placebo. CDR3 region: CASSVACRDRARYQPQHF. DNA sequence: TGTGCCAGCAGCGTAGCGTGCCGGGACCGCGCTCGGTATCAGCCCCAGCATTTT.